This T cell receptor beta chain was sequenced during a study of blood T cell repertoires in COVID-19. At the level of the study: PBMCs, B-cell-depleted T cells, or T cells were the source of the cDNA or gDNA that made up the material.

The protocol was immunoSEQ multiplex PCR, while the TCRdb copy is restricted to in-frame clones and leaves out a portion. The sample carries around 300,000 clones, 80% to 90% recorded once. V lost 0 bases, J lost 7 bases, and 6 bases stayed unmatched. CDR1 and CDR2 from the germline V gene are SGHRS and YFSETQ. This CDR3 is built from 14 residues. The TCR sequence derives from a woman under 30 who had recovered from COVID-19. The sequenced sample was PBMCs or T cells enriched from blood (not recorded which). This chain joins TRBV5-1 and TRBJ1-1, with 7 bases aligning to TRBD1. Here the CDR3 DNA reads TGCGCCAGCAGCTTGGTAGCAGGGGGGATTGAAGCTTTCTTT. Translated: CASSLVAGGIEAFF.